This paragraph covers one T cell receptor (beta chain) sequence. Its specificity is not known. The sample comes from a study of monozygotic twins with cystic fibrosis. Study-level findings and limits: The repertoire was suggested to be naive-dominated, clonality median about 0.009. No link emerged between shared CDR3 counts and age, concordance or severity. Monozygotic CF twin pairs shared significantly more nucleotide-identical clonotypes than unrelated CF individuals did.

The assay was immunoSEQ multiplex PCR, and TCRdb's table has in-frame clones only and misses some. The table includes 8,000 or so clones, around 94% detected once. Germline V lookup: CDR1 SNHLY, CDR2 FYNNEI. The V gene end was trimmed by 5 bases and the J gene end by 6 bases; junction bases not matched to a gene: 5. This CDR3 spans 14 amino acids. The rearrangement joins TRBV2 to TRBJ1-5; 9 nucleotides agree with TRBD1. The sample consisted of blood. The TCR sequence derives from a boy between 2 and 15 years old with cystic fibrosis. CDR3 sequence: CASSPGQGFQPQHF. Written as DNA, the CDR3 is TGTGCCAGCAGTCCGGGACAGGGTTTTCAGCCCCAGCATTTT.